Each of the 13 T cell receptor beta chains below was sequenced from the same sample in a study of T cells in Graves' hyperthyroidism and ophthalmopathy. Using RNA transcripts as the source, TCR beta CDR3 regions were amplified. Carried out on the TCR CDR3, a first-round RT-PCR used the HTBI primer set. In TCRdb, the multiplex PCR reads were re-called with MiXCR into one record per CDR3 protein. The data contain some 700,000 distinct CDR3 sequences, approximately 15% of them seen just once; the ten biggest clones take up 15% to 19%. The material sequenced was blood. Every receptor here comes from a man aged 50-60 years with Graves' hyperthyroidism.

The J gene is TRBJ2-1, the V gene TRBV5-1; D might be TRBD2 (6 bases). This CDR3 comprises 15 residues. V lost 0 bases and J 8 bases, leaving 15 bases between the germline ends. From germline, CDR1 is SGHRS and CDR2 YFSETQ. CDR3 loop: CASSLVGDPSDEQFF. The CDR3, as DNA: TGCGCCAGCAGCTTGGTGGGGGACCCTAGCGATGAGCAGTTCTTC.

This clonotype was counted only a few times. The rearrangement uses TRBV28 and TRBJ2-2; unclear D gene. The CDR3 length is 15 residues. V lost 6 bases and J lost 0, with 11 bases in between. The germline CDR1 and CDR2 sequences are MDHEN and SYDVKM. Here the CDR3 reads CASRSGHANTGELFF. CDR3 coding DNA: TGTGCCAGCAGGTCGGGCCACGCGAACACCGGGGAGCTGTTTTTT.

This clonotype has a count of ten or more. The V gene is TRBV14, the J gene TRBJ2-1; a possible D gene is TRBD2 (6 bases). CDR3 length: 18 residues. Trimming pared 3 bases from V and 0 bases from J, leaving 18 bases between. Germline CDR1 reads SGHDN; CDR2 reads FVKESK. For the CDR3, the DNA is TGTGCCAGCAGCCAGGGAGTAGCGGCTTGGAGCTCCTACAATGAGCAGTTCTTC. Amino acids: CASSQGVAAWSSYNEQFF.

A few counts support this clonotype. Being one base from a much bigger clone, this may be a read error. The J gene is TRBJ2-5, the V gene TRBV11-3, with TRBD1 matching over 11 bases. Germline V gene sequence: CDR1 SGHNT, CDR2 YENEEA. V lost 10 bases and J lost 2; bases outside the gene matches: 9. The CDR3 is made up of 15 amino acids. CDR3 loop: CANSRTGGWQETQYF. The CDR3 DNA is TGTGCCAACAGTCGGACAGGGGGCTGGCAAGAGACCCAGTACTTC.

The genes are TRBV28 and TRBJ1-2; no firm D call. The germline V gene encodes CDR1 MDHEN and CDR2 SYDVKM. The ends were cut back, 2 bases at V and 4 bases at J, with 14 bases in the middle. The CDR3 has 15 amino acids. The chain's CDR3 is CASSLGGGLSYGYTF. The CDR3 DNA follows: TGTGCCAGCAGTTTAGGAGGTGGATTGAGCTATGGCTACACCTTC.

This clonotype was counted once. The chain has TRBV18 and TRBJ2-3, with no clear D. Germline V gene lookup returns CDR1 KGHSH and CDR2 LQKENI. The CDR3 sequence is 11 residues long. V gave up 3 bases and J gave up 8 bases, with 6 bases separating them. CDR3 region: CASSPIGTQYF. The CDR3 DNA reads as TGTGCCAGCTCACCGATCGGTACGCAGTATTTT.

This clonotype came up many times. V is TRBV11-1 and J is TRBJ1-1; 8 nucleotides line up with TRBD1. V gave up 3 bases and J gave up 5 bases; unmatched junction bases: 8. The CDR3 runs 15 residues. The germline V gene has CDR1 SGHAT and CDR2 FQDESV (reference sequence). The CDR3 nucleotides are TGTGCCAGCAGCTTTCGAACAGGGGGTCGGACTGAAGCTTTCTTT. Its translation is CASSFRTGGRTEAFF.

This clonotype was observed at least ten times. The chain recombines TRBV5-1 with TRBJ1-2; no clear D. Deletions cut 1 base from V and 4 bases from J, with 8 bases between. From germline, CDR1 is SGHRS and CDR2 YFSETQ. The CDR3 consists of 13 residues. CDR3 sequence: CASSLSDSYGYTF. As DNA, the CDR3 is TGCGCCAGCAGCTTGTCAGACTCCTATGGCTACACCTTC.

V usage is TRBV9 and J usage is TRBJ1-1, with D tentatively TRBD1 (6 bases). Trimming took off 3 bases at V and 2 bases at J, with 23 bases between the two ends. This CDR3 comprises 18 residues. Germline V gene data show CDR1 as SGDLS and CDR2 as YYNGEE. CDR3 sequence reads: CASSGRGERTEPNTEAFF. The CDR3 nucleotides read TGTGCCAGCAGCGGTAGAGGAGAGAGGACAGAGCCCAACACTGAAGCTTTCTTT.

J is TRBJ2-1 and V is TRBV2, with 14 bases fitting TRBD2. The V gene's germline CDR1 is SNHLY and CDR2 FYNNEI. This CDR3 has 14 amino acids. The V gene end was trimmed by 8 bases and the J gene end by 9 bases; junction bases not matched to a gene: 6. The CDR3 DNA follows: TGTGCCAGCTGGGGACTAGCGGGAGTTAGTGAGCAGTTCTTC. This codes for CASWGLAGVSEQFF.

The chain links TRBV7-2 to TRBJ2-5; 8 positions agree with TRBD2. Germline CDR1 reads SGHTA; CDR2 reads FQGNSA. The ends lost 5 bases at V and 3 bases at J; junction bases unmatched: 5. The CDR3 runs 14 residues. This CDR3 is CASSKGLVEETQYF. DNA for the CDR3: TGTGCCAGCAGCAAGGGACTAGTAGAAGAGACCCAGTACTTC.

This clonotype was observed a single time. A much larger clone lies a single base off, so this may be a read error. This rearrangement joins TRBV11-2 to TRBJ2-1; D is uncertain. CDR1 SGHAT and CDR2 FQNNGV come from the germline V gene. The CDR3 is 15 amino acids. The CDR3 here is CTSSLDYERHGEQFF. CDR3 nucleotide sequence: TGTACCAGCAGCTTAGATTACGAGAGACACGGTGAGCAGTTCTTC.

This clonotype was seen repeatedly, ten times or more. V gene TRBV7-2 combines with J gene TRBJ2-1; 8 nucleotides align to TRBD2. The CDR3 covers 15 residues. V trimming: 6 bases; J trimming: 0 bases; junction bases outside the gene matches: 4. The germline V gene has CDR1 SGHTA and CDR2 FQGNSA. CDR3 in DNA: TGTGCCAGCAGGCTTAGCGGGGCCTCCTACAATGAGCAGTTCTTC. It is translated as CASRLSGASYNEQFF.